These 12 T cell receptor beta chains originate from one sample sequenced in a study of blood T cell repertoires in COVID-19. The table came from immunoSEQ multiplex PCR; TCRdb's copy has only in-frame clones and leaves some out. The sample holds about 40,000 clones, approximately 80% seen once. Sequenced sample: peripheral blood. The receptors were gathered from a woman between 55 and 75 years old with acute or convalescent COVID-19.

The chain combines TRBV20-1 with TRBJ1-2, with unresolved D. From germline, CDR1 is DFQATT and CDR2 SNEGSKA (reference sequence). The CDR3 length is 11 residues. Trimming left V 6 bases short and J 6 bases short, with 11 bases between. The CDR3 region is CSAEAGNGYTF. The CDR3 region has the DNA TGCAGTGCCGAGGCGGGGAATGGCTACACCTTC.

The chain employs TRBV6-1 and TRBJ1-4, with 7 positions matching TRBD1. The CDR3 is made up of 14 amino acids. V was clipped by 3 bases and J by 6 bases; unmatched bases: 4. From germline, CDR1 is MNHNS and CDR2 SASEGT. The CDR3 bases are TGTGCCAGCAGTGACCGGGGACAGTATGAAAAACTGTTTTTT. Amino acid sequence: CASSDRGQYEKLFF.

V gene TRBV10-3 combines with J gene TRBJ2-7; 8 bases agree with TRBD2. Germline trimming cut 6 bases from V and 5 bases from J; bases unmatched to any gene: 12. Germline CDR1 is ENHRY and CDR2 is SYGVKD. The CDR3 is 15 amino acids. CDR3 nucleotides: TGTGCCATCAGCGAGGGACTAGACGGTTTGGACGAGCAGTACTTC. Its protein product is CAISEGLDGLDEQYF.

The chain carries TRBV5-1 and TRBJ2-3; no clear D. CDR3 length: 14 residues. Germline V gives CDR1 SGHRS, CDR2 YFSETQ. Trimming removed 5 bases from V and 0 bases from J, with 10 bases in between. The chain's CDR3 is CASSSTGSTDTQYF. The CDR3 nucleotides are TGCGCCAGCAGTTCTACGGGTAGCACAGATACGCAGTATTTT.

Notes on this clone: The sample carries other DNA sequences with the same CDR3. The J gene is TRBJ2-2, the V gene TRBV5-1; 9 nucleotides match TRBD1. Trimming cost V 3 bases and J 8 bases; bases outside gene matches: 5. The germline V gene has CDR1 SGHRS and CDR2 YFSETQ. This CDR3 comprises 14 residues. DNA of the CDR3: TGCGCCAGCAGCTGGGGACAGGGCACGGGGGAGCTGTTTTTT. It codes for CASSWGQGTGELFF.

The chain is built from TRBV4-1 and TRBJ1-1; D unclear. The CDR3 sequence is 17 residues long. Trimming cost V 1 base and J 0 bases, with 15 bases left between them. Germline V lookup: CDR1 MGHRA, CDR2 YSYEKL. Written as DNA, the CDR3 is TGCGCCAGCAGCCAAGGAGTTTGGTCAAGAATGAACACTGAAGCTTTCTTT. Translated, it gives CASSQGVWSRMNTEAFF.

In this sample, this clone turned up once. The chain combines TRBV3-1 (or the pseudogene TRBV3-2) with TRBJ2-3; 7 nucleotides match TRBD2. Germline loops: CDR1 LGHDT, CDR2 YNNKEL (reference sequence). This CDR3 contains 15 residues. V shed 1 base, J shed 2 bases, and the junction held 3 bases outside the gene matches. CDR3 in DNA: TGTGCCAGCAGCCAAGTCGGGGGGTTCACAGATACGCAGTATTTT. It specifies CASSQVGGFTDTQYF.

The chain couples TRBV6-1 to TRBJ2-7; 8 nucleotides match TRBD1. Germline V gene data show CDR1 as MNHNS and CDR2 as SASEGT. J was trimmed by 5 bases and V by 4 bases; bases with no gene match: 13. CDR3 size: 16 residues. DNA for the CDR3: TGTGCCAGCAGTGCAATTTACCGGGACAGGTACGACGAGCAGTACTTC. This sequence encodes CASSAIYRDRYDEQYF.

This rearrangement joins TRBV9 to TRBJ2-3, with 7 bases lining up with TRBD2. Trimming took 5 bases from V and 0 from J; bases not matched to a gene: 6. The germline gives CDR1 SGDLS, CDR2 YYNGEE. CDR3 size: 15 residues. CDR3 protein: CASRPPGGSTDTQYF. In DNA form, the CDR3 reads TGTGCCAGCAGACCACCCGGGGGGAGCACAGATACGCAGTATTTT. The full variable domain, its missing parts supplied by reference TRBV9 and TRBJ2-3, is DSGVTQTPKHLITATGQRVTLRCSPRSGDLSVYWYQQSLDQGLQFLIQYYNGEERAKGNILERFSAQQFPDLHSELNLSSLELGDSALYFCASRPPGGSTDTQYFGPGTRLTVL.

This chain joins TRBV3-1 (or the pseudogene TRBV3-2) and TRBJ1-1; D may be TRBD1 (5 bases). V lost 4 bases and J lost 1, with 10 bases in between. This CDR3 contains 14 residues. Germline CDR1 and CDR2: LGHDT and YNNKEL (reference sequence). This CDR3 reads CASSPGTSNTEAFF. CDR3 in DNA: TGTGCCAGCAGCCCAGGGACTTCGAACACTGAAGCTTTCTTT.

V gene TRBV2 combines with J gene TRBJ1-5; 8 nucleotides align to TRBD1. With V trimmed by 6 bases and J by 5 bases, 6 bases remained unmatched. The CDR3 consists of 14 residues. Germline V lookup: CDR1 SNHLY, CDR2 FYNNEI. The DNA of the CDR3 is TGTGCCAGCAGGGACAGGGTGGGGGATCAGCCCCAGCATTTT. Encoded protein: CASRDRVGDQPQHF.

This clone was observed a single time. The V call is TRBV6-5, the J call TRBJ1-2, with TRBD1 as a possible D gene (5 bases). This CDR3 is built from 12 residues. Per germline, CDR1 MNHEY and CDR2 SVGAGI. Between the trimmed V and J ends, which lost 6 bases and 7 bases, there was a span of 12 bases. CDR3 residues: CASRLSTGGYTF. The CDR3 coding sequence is TGTGCCAGCAGACTCAGTACAGGTGGCTACACCTTC.